The rows below give T cell receptor beta chains drawn from one sample of a study of blood T cell repertoires in COVID-19. Measured with immunoSEQ multiplex PCR; TCRdb has only the in-frame clones, and not every one. Of approximately 470,000 clones listed, 70% to 90% are singletons. The sample was peripheral blood. The receptors originated from a human donor in a cohort sampled during active COVID-19. The CDR3 runs from the conserved cysteine through the conserved F or W. A D gene is named only where the DNA matches it firmly. A row's size may be missing; if present it is once, few, many or a size class.

clone size | J gene | V gene | D gene | CDR3 length | CDR3 protein | CDR3 DNA
NA | TRBJ2-1 | TRBV3-1/TRBV3-2 | TRBD2 | 14 | CASSHEREGSEQFF | TGTGCCAGCAGCCATGAACGGGAGGGGAGTGAGCAGTTCTTC
few | TRBJ2-2 | TRBV30 | NA | 13 | CAWSGMFSGELFF | TGTGCCTGGAGTGGCATGTTCAGCGGGGAGCTGTTTTTT
once | TRBJ2-7 | TRBV21-1 | NA | 15 | CASRPTDGKLREQYF | TGTGCCAGCAGACCCACGGACGGGAAACTACGGGAGCAGTACTTC
NA | TRBJ1-5 | TRBV5-8 | TRBD1 | 14 | CASSRDRGNQPQHF | TGTGCCAGCAGTCGGGACAGGGGGAATCAGCCCCAGCATTTT
NA | TRBJ1-3 | TRBV10-3 | NA | 16 | CAISESNGGSGNTIYF | TGTGCCATCAGTGAGTCGAACGGGGGATCTGGAAACACCATATATTTT
once | TRBJ2-2 | TRBV10-3 | TRBD2 | 19 | CAISESGTSGSPNTGELFF | TGTGCCATCAGTGAGTCGGGGACTAGCGGGAGCCCGAACACCGGGGAGCTGTTTTTT
NA | TRBJ2-7 | TRBV19 | TRBD2 | 12 | CATGTSGDKEYF | TGTGCCACCGGGACTAGCGGAGATAAAGAGTACTTC
NA | TRBJ2-7 | TRBV3-1/TRBV3-2 | TRBD2 | 13 | CASSQGTSGGQYF | TGTGCCAGCAGCCAGGGGACTAGCGGGGGGCAGTACTTC
NA | TRBJ2-7 | TRBV6-2/TRBV6-3 | NA | 16 | CASSDPGTLLAYEQYF | TGTGCCAGCAGTGATCCCGGGACTCTCTTGGCCTACGAGCAGTACTTC
once | TRBJ1-6 | TRBV7-8 | NA | 13 | CASKAIYNSPLHF | TGTGCCAGCAAAGCCATCTATAATTCACCCCTCCACTTT
once | TRBJ2-5 | TRBV19 | NA | 15 | CASSIEYRTQETQYF | TGTGCCAGTAGTATAGAATACAGAACCCAAGAGACCCAGTACTTC
NA | TRBJ2-5 | TRBV5-8 | NA | 14 | CASSLQRSQETQYF | TGTGCCAGCAGCTTACAGAGATCACAAGAGACCCAGTACTTC
NA | TRBJ2-3 | TRBV9 | NA | 16 | CASSVRSRGGTDTQYF | TGTGCCAGCAGCGTGCGGTCCAGGGGGGGCACAGATACGCAGTATTTT
NA | TRBJ2-7 | TRBV11-2 | TRBD1 | 15 | CASSSAGQALYEQYF | TGTGCCAGCAGCTCCGCGGGACAGGCGTTGTACGAGCAGTACTTC
NA | TRBJ2-3 | TRBV2 | TRBD1 | 15 | CASSQSGQGVGTQYF | TGTGCCAGCAGCCAGTCGGGACAGGGGGTTGGAACGCAGTATTTT
NA | TRBJ2-3 | TRBV5-4 | TRBD1 | 19 | CASSSPSLRQGASTDTQYF | TGTGCCAGCAGCTCGCCGAGCCTCCGACAGGGGGCGAGCACAGATACGCAGTATTTT
NA | TRBJ1-1 | TRBV7-2 | TRBD1 | 14 | CASSLLQGAGEAFF | TGTGCCAGCAGCCTACTACAGGGGGCGGGTGAAGCTTTCTTT
NA | TRBJ2-3 | TRBV7-2 | NA | 13 | CASRDAVTDTQYF | TGTGCCAGCCGGGATGCGGTCACAGATACGCAGTATTTT
NA | TRBJ1-1 | TRBV19 | TRBD1 | 16 | CASSILRDRGDTEAFF | TGTGCCAGTAGCATCCTAAGAGACAGGGGGGACACTGAAGCTTTCTTT
NA | TRBJ2-7 | TRBV6-6 | TRBD1 | 17 | CASSPPLGQGANYEQYF | TGTGCCAGCAGTCCACCCCTCGGACAGGGAGCGAATTACGAGCAGTACTTC